This T cell receptor (beta chain) emerged from a study of CXCR3-negative and CXCR3-positive naive CD8 T cells. The overall study: Cumulative TRB read yield was around 150 million, averaging about 1.5 +/- 0.3 million per library.

Researchers reported sorting every CD8+ T cell subset in triplicate, about 290,000 cells per sort. Study-level points and caveats: Naive subsets expressed similar surface CD5; TRB CDR3 features served to infer TCR strength. CXCR3-expressing naive cells carried TRB CDR3s more hydrophobic than those of CXCR3-negative naive cells. Partial loss of CXCR3 expression followed cryopreservation; most assays used fresh PBMCs.

The authors made the TRB cDNA libraries by 5' RACE using UMI labels. TCRdb re-called the 5' RACE reads, yielding one record per CDR3 amino acid sequence without DNA. This repertoire includes about 150,000 distinct CDR3 sequences. As regards this clonotype: Antigen unknown.

This receptor was obtained from a human donor in good health. Some clones in this sample may be carry-over from other donors' samples. Sequencing used naive CXCR3+ CD8+ T cells from blood. As for subset: CD45RO-CCR7+CD27+CD95- naive CD8+ T cells expressing CXCR3 (TNR3+).

The CDR3 protein is CASSRGTYDTDTQYF. The chain links TRBV7-9 to TRBJ2-3; lacking DNA, the TRBD2 call made by TCRdb goes unchecked. The germline V gene encodes CDR1 SEHNR and CDR2 FQNEAQ (reference sequence). This CDR3 comprises 15 residues.